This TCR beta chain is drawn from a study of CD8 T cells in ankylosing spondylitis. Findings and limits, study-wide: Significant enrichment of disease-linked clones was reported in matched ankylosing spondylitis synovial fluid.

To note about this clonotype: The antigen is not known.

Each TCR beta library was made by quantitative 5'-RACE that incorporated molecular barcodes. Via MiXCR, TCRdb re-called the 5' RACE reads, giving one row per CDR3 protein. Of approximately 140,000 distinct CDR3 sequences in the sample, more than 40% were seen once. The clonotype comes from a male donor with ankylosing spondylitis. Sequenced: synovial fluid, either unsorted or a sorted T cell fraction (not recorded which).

The CDR3 DNA sequence: TGTGCCAGCAAACCGGGGGACAGGGGGAGGAGGATAACGACGAACACTGAAGCTTTCTTT. This translates into CASKPGDRGRRITTNTEAFF. V and J are TRBV6-2 or TRBV6-3 and TRBJ1-1; 11 bases map to TRBD1. The CDR3 totals 20 residues. The V and J ends lost 7 bases and 1 base, in that order; junction bases with no gene match: 20. Germline V gene data show CDR1 as MNHEY and CDR2 as SVGEGT.